The 27 T cell receptor beta chains below were found in one sample sequenced in a study of shared clonotypes between healthy human individuals. Sequencing used immunoSEQ multiplex PCR; TCRdb keeps in-frame clones, though not all of them. The sample has 2,500,000 or so clones; roughly nine tenths are singletons. What was sequenced was naive CD4+ T cells sorted from blood. The subset is: CD45RA+ positively selected. The receptor source for this set is a man between 18 and 29 years old in good health.

A single count supports this clone. The chain carries TRBV27 and TRBJ2-1; D might be TRBD2 (6 bases). The CDR3 sequence is 17 residues long. In germline, CDR1 is MNHEY, CDR2 SMNVEV (reference sequence). Trimming pared 7 bases from V and 7 bases from J, leaving 26 bases between. For the CDR3, the DNA is TGTGCCAGCACCCGGCACCTCGTGGGCGGGATTGGTAATGAGCAGTTCTTC. Translating it yields CASTRHLVGGIGNEQFF.

The chain couples TRBV5-4 to TRBJ2-1, with D perhaps being TRBD1 or TRBD2 (5 bases each). The V end lost 0 bases, the J end lost 4 bases, and 11 bases lay between the germline ends. Germline V gene lookup returns CDR1 SGHNT and CDR2 YYREEE (reference sequence). The CDR3 runs to 15 residues. The CDR3 nucleotides read TGTGCCAGCAGCTTGGAGGGGAGCAGATACAATGAGCAGTTCTTC. Protein product: CASSLEGSRYNEQFF. Together with reference TRBV5-4 and TRBJ2-1, the CDR3 gives the full variable domain: ETGVTQSPTHLIKTRGQQVTLRCSSQSGHNTVSWYQQALGQGPQFIFQYYREEENGRGNFPPRFSGLQFPNYSSELNVNALELDDSALYLCASSLEGSRYNEQFFGPGTRLTVL.

The genes are TRBV12-5 and TRBJ1-1; TRBD1 might be the D (5 bases). CDR1 is LGHNT and CDR2 is FRNRAP in the germline V gene. The ends were cut back, 7 bases at V and 3 bases at J, with 15 bases in the middle. CDR3 length: 14 amino acids. CDR3 in DNA: TGTGCTAGTGCCCCCGGGGCGGGGGACACTGAAGCTTTCTTT. Residues: CASAPGAGDTEAFF.

The gene calls are TRBV7-9 and TRBJ1-6, with 10 bases aligning to TRBD1. V was clipped by 3 bases and J by 6 bases; unmatched bases: 2. CDR1 SEHNR and CDR2 FQNEAQ come from the germline V gene (reference sequence). This CDR3 region has 15 residues. The CDR3 nucleotides read TGTGCCAGCAGCTTGACAGGGGGCAGTAATTCACCCCTCCACTTT. Translation: CASSLTGGSNSPLHF.

Regarding this clone: Sequence at one end of the junction differs from germline and may be a read error. The genes are TRBV30 and TRBJ2-7, with D hard to call. The CDR3 length is 11 residues. Germline V gives CDR1 GTSNPN, CDR2 SVGIG (reference sequence). DNA of the CDR3: TGTGCCTGGAGTTTCGACCATGTAGTAAACTTC. Translation: CAWSFDHVVNF. Full variable domain (outside the CDR3, taken from reference TRBV30 and TRBJ2-7): SQTIHQWPATLVQPVGSPLSLECTVEGTSNPNLYWYRQAAGRGLQLLFYSVGIGQISSEVPQNLSASRPQDRQFILSSKKLLLSDSGFYLCAWSFDHVVNFGPGTRLTVT.

This clone has just one count. The sample carries other DNA sequences with the same CDR3. The CDR3 here is CASSEQGYEQYF. The CDR3 bases are TGTGCCAGCAGTGAACAGGGTTACGAGCAGTACTTC. The chain uses TRBV6-5 and TRBJ2-7; perhaps TRBD1 as D (6 bases). CDR1 is MNHEY, CDR2 SVGAGI, per germline. The V gene lost 5 bases and the J gene lost 4 bases, with 9 bases spanning the gap. This CDR3 has 12 amino acids.

The rearrangement uses TRBV5-6 and TRBJ1-1; D may be TRBD1 (5 bases). Germline-derived CDR1 and CDR2 are SGHDT and YYEEEE. The ends were cut back, 0 bases at V and 1 base at J, with 13 bases in the middle. The CDR3 extends over 16 amino acids. CDR3 residues: CASSLALGGKNTEAFF. CDR3 coding DNA: TGTGCCAGCAGCTTGGCCTTGGGGGGAAAGAACACTGAAGCTTTCTTT.

This chain links TRBV5-6 with TRBJ2-1; D remains ambiguous. CDR1 and CDR2 from the germline V gene are SGHDT and YYEEEE. V was shortened by 2 bases and J by 12 bases, with 15 bases between the two germline ends. The CDR3 loop spans 13 amino acids. CDR3 bases: TGTGCCAGCAGCTTACCTAAGGTGGGCGTGCAGTTCTTC. Encoded protein: CASSLPKVGVQFF.

The chain joins TRBV25-1 to TRBJ2-3; D unclear. The CDR3 runs to 16 residues. Per the germline V gene, CDR1 is MGHDK and CDR2 is SYGVNS. The V and J ends lost 2 bases and 0 bases respectively, with 12 bases between them. The CDR3 DNA reads TGTGCCAGCAGTGAAATTGGATCGCCTAGCACAGATACGCAGTATTTT. Encoded protein: CASSEIGSPSTDTQYF.

The rearrangement uses TRBV27 and TRBJ2-1; 8 nucleotides align to TRBD2. Germline loops: CDR1 MNHEY, CDR2 SMNVEV (reference sequence). Trimming cost V 6 bases and J 1 base; bases outside gene matches: 5. The CDR3 has 15 residues. DNA of the CDR3: TGTGCCAGCAGGCCGGGAGGGCAATCCTACAATGAGCAGTTCTTC. This encodes CASRPGGQSYNEQFF.

This clone was counted a single time. This chain links TRBV6-1 with TRBJ2-7; D is perhaps TRBD2 (5 bases). V was cut by 3 bases and J by 4 bases, with 7 bases left in between. The germline V gene has CDR1 MNHNS and CDR2 SASEGT. The CDR3 loop spans 12 amino acids. The CDR3 loop reads CASSEGDYEQYF. Written as DNA, the CDR3 is TGTGCCAGCAGTGAGGGAGATTACGAGCAGTACTTC.

V and J are TRBV5-1 and TRBJ2-2; a weak D match, TRBD1 (5 bases). V lost 4 bases and J 1 base, leaving 11 bases between the germline ends. Germline assignment: CDR1 SGHRS and CDR2 YFSETQ. The CDR3 runs to 15 residues. CDR3 nucleotides: TGCGCCAGCAGCCCTACCACAGGGAACACCGGGGAGCTGTTTTTT. Amino acid sequence: CASSPTTGNTGELFF.

The chain carries TRBV7-2 and TRBJ2-4; maybe TRBD2 (5 bases). Trimming shortened V by 2 bases and J by 3 bases, and 11 bases separated the two germline ends. From germline, CDR1 is SGHTA and CDR2 FQGNSA. This CDR3 is 15 amino acids long. The CDR3 sequence is CASSLSGLLKNIQYF. The CDR3 DNA reads TGTGCCAGCAGCTTATCCGGACTCCTCAAAAACATTCAGTACTTC.

With respect to this clone: The sample holds other DNA sequences that translate to the same CDR3. V gene TRBV5-1 combines with J gene TRBJ2-5, with TRBD1 matching 7 bases. Germline CDR1 is SGHRS and CDR2 is YFSETQ. This CDR3 comprises 13 residues. V shed 4 bases and J 5 bases; nucleotides not matched to a gene: 5. The CDR3 is CASSLGGGETQYF. The CDR3 DNA is TGCGCCAGCAGCCTAGGGGGCGGTGAGACCCAGTACTTC.

V is TRBV6-5 and J is TRBJ2-7; D uncertain. This CDR3 region has 15 residues. Germline-derived CDR1 and CDR2 are MNHEY and SVGAGI. The V gene lost 4 bases and the J gene lost 0 bases, with 13 bases spanning the gap. The chain's CDR3 is CASSSASPSSYEQYF. The CDR3 nucleotides read TGTGCCAGCAGTTCGGCCTCACCGAGCTCCTACGAGCAGTACTTC.

The chain combines TRBV5-1 with TRBJ2-5, with a tentative D call TRBD2 (5 bases). V lost 0 bases to trimming and J lost 3 bases, with 18 bases between them. Germline-derived CDR1 and CDR2 are SGHRS and YFSETQ. The CDR3 has 17 amino acids. DNA for the CDR3: TGCGCCAGCAGCTTGGCCCCGGGGTCCGGGCGGGAAGAGACCCAGTACTTC. It codes for CASSLAPGSGREETQYF.

This clone was picked up one time. Written as DNA, the CDR3 is TGTGCCGGGCCGGGCCCCTACGAGCAGTACTTC. It encodes CAGPGPYEQYF. The chain has TRBV21-1 and TRBJ2-7. TRBV21-1 is described as a pseudogene. The length of the CDR3 is 11 residues.

The rearrangement joins TRBV6-1 to TRBJ1-6, with D possibly TRBD1 on 5 matching bases. V lost 5 bases and J 11 bases, leaving 19 bases between the germline ends. Germline V gene data show CDR1 as MNHNS and CDR2 as SASEGT. This CDR3 region has 15 residues. CDR3 in amino acids: CASSPNTVSGTPLHF. CDR3 nucleotide sequence: TGTGCCAGCAGTCCCAATACCGTATCAGGGACACCCCTCCACTTT.

This sequence joins TRBV11-2 and TRBJ2-3; 8 bases map to TRBD2. This CDR3 has 13 residues. The V and J ends lost 4 bases and 15 bases, in that order; junction bases with no gene match: 12. Germline CDR1 reads SGHAT; CDR2 reads FQNNGV. CDR3 DNA: TGTGCCAGCAGCTCGGATTTAGCGGGGCCGGGTTATTTT. Protein product: CASSSDLAGPGYF.

V is TRBV19 and J is TRBJ2-3; 8 bases match TRBD1. From germline, CDR1 is LNHDA and CDR2 SQIVND (reference sequence). The CDR3 runs 15 residues. With V trimmed by 7 bases and J by 3 bases, 9 bases remained unmatched. CDR3 sequence (DNA): TGTGCCAGTAAACAGACAGGGGCAACTACAGATACGCAGTATTTT. Protein sequence: CASKQTGATTDTQYF.

The CDR3 sequence is CASSLRATNTGELFF. The CDR3, as DNA: TGTGCCAGCAGCTTAAGGGCAACCAACACCGGGGAGCTGTTTTTT. The chain joins TRBV7-8 to TRBJ2-2, with D hard to call. This CDR3 has 15 residues. V lost 2 bases, J lost 2 bases, and 9 bases lay in between. Germline V CDR1 and CDR2: SGHVS, FQNEAQ. The variable domain in full, completed from reference TRBV7-8 and TRBJ2-2, reads GAGVSQSPRYKVAKRGQDVALRCDPISGHVSLFWYQQALGQGPEFLTYFQNEAQLDKSGLPSDRFFAERPEGSVSTLKIQRTQQEDSAVYLCASSLRATNTGELFFGEGSRLTVL.

The chain links TRBV5-1 to TRBJ2-5, with a tentative D call TRBD2 (6 bases). V was clipped by 4 bases and J by 5 bases, with 18 bases between them. This CDR3 has 15 residues. The germline V gene has CDR1 SGHRS and CDR2 YFSETQ. CDR3 region: CASSLGKEGGETQYF. DNA of the CDR3: TGCGCCAGCAGCCTTGGGAAGGAGGGTGGTGAGACCCAGTACTTC.

The J gene is TRBJ1-6, the V gene TRBV6-5; a weak D match, TRBD1 (5 bases). V was cut by 2 bases and J by 7 bases, with 9 bases left in between. The CDR3 loop spans 14 amino acids. In germline, CDR1 is MNHEY, CDR2 SVGAGI. In DNA form, the CDR3 reads TGTGCCAGCAGTTACGAGACAGAAAATTCACCCCTCCACTTT. This encodes CASSYETENSPLHF.

The chain joins TRBV7-2 to TRBJ1-5; D perhaps matches TRBD1 (5 bases). Trimming removed 1 base from V and 4 bases from J, with 17 bases in between. CDR1 and CDR2 from the germline V gene are SGHTA and FQGNSA. The CDR3 runs 17 residues. The CDR3 loop is CASSLGQGLWLNQPQHF. CDR3 DNA sequence: TGTGCCAGCAGCTTAGGGCAGGGTCTGTGGCTAAATCAGCCCCAGCATTTT.

The chain has TRBV5-1 and TRBJ1-3; D could derive from TRBD1 or TRBD2 (5 bases each). The J call may not be correct, given that the DNA end is closer to TRBJ2-2. This CDR3 is 13 amino acids long. CDR1 is SGHRS and CDR2 is YFSETQ in the germline V gene. The CDR3 nucleotides are TGCGCCAGCAGCTTGGTGGGGGCCGGGGAGCTGTTTTTT. Translating it yields CASSLVGAGELFF.

This sequence joins TRBV5-1 and TRBJ2-1, with TRBD2 matching over 9 bases. Germline values: CDR1 SGHRS, CDR2 YFSETQ. V was pared by 7 bases and J by 4 bases, with 9 bases of the junction left unmatched. The CDR3 runs 15 residues. CDR3 region: CASEDSGRGYNEQFF. The DNA of the CDR3 is TGCGCCAGCGAAGATAGCGGGAGAGGTTACAATGAGCAGTTCTTC.

This chain connects TRBV27 to TRBJ2-7, with D possibly matching TRBD1 (5 bases). V was pared by 0 bases and J by 3 bases, with 9 bases between. Germline CDR1 and CDR2: MNHEY and SMNVEV (reference sequence). The length of the CDR3 is 14 residues. The CDR3 here is CASSLSQGVYEQYF. CDR3 DNA sequence: TGTGCCAGCAGTTTATCGCAGGGCGTCTACGAGCAGTACTTC.